The clone carrying this TCR beta chain has a single count. Measured with immunoSEQ multiplex PCR; TCRdb has only the in-frame clones, and not every one. The sample carries 150,000 to 200,000 clones, approximately 80% recorded once. Per germline, CDR1 SGHNT and CDR2 YYREEE (reference sequence). Trimming stripped 4 bases from V and 2 bases from J, with 8 bases between. CDR3 size: 13 residues. This entry comes from a study of blood T cell repertoires in COVID-19. The specimen sequenced was PBMCs or T cells enriched from blood (not recorded which). The chain uses TRBV5-4 and TRBJ2-3; unclear D gene. This receptor was taken from a woman aged 55-70 years with acute COVID-19. The CDR3 nucleotides read TGTGCCAGCAGCGGCCGCCCCACAGATACGCAGTATTTT. Translation: CASSGRPTDTQYF.